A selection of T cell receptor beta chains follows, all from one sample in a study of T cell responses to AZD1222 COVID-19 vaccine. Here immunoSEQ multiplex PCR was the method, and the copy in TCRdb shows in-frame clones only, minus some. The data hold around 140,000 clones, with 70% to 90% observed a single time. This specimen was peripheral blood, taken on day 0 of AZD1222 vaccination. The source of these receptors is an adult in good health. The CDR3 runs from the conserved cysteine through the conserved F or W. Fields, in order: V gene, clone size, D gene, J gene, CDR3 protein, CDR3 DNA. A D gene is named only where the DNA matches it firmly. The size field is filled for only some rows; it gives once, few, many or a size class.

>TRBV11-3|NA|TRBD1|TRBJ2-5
CASSSGTGDETQYF
TGTGCCAGCAGCTCCGGGACAGGGGACGAGACCCAGTACTTC
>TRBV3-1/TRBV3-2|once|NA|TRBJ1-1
CASSQQGTEAFF
TGTGCCAGCAGCCAGCAAGGGACTGAAGCTTTCTTT
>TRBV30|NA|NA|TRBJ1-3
CAWTPLVQESSGNTIYF
TGTGCCTGGACCCCCTTAGTTCAGGAGAGCTCTGGAAACACCATATATTTT
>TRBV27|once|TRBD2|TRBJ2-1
CASSFSAGESYNEQFF
TGTGCCAGCAGTTTCTCAGCGGGAGAGTCCTACAATGAGCAGTTCTTC
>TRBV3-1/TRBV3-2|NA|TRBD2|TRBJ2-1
CASSHATSGGRGEQFF
TGTGCCAGCAGCCACGCGACTAGCGGGGGAAGGGGTGAGCAGTTCTTC
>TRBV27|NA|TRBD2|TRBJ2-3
CASSSGLAGKVGTDTQYF
TGTGCCAGCAGTTCGGGACTAGCGGGGAAAGTGGGTACAGATACGCAGTATTTT
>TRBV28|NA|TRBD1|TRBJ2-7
CASSVPGTGDYEQYF
TGTGCCAGCAGTGTCCCCGGGACAGGTGACTACGAGCAGTACTTC
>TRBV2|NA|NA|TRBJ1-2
CASSEGYGARDGYTF
TGTGCCAGCAGTGAAGGTTATGGGGCCAGGGATGGCTACACCTTC
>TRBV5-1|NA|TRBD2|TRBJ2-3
CASSQGTSGDTQYF
TGCGCCAGCAGCCAAGGGACTAGTGGGGATACGCAGTATTTT
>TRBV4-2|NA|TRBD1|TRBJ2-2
CASSLEEGTVLTGELFF
TGTGCCAGCAGCCTCGAGGAAGGGACAGTGCTCACCGGGGAGCTGTTTTTT
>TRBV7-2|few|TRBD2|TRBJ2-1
CASSLALAGGYNEQFF
TGTGCCAGCAGCTTAGCGCTAGCGGGGGGATACAATGAGCAGTTCTTC
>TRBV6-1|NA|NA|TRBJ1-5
CASSDVALSNQPQHF
TGTGCCAGCAGTGATGTAGCACTAAGCAATCAGCCCCAGCATTTT
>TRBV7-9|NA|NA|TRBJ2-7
CASSLLPDSYEQYF
TGTGCCAGCAGCTTATTACCCGATTCCTACGAGCAGTACTTC
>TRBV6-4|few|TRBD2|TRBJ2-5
CASEGCQRDEETQYF
TGTGCCAGCGAGGGGTGCCAGCGGGATGAAGAGACCCAGTACTTC
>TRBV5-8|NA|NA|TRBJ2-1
CASSLVSGFEQFF
TGTGCCAGCAGCTTGGTTAGCGGTTTTGAGCAGTTCTTC
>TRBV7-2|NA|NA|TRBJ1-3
CASSPAGNTIYF
TGTGCCAGCAGTCCAGCTGGAAACACCATATATTTT
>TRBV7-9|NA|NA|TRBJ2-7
CASSFSSYEQYF
TGTGCCAGCAGCTTTAGCTCCTACGAGCAGTACTTC
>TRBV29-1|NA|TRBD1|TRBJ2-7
CSAAQGAGEQYF
TGCAGCGCTGCACAGGGGGCGGGGGAGCAGTACTTC
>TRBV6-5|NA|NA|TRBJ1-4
CASSYFQGINEKLFF
TGTGCCAGCAGTTACTTCCAGGGGATTAATGAAAAACTGTTTTTT
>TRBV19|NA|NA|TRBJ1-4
CASSPRGPEKLFF
TGTGCCAGTAGTCCCCGCGGCCCTGAAAAACTGTTTTTT
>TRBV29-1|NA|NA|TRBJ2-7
CSVGEHEQYF
TGCAGCGTTGGCGAACACGAGCAGTACTTC
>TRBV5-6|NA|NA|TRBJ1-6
CASSSTGNNSPLHF
TGTGCCAGCAGCTCTACAGGGAATAATTCACCCCTCCACTTT
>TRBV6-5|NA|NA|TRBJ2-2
CASRLGLLNTGELFF
TGTGCCAGCAGACTGGGACTGCTTAACACCGGGGAGCTGTTTTTT
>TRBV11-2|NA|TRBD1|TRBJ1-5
CASSLVRDNRGIQPQHF
TGTGCCAGCAGCTTAGTACGGGACAACAGGGGAATCCAGCCCCAGCATTTT
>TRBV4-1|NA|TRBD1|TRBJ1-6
CASSQFQGEYNYPHF
TGCGCCAGCAGCCAATTTCAGGGGGAATATAATTACCCCCACTTT
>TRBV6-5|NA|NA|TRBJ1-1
CASWEVYTEAFF
TGTGCCAGCTGGGAGGTTTACACTGAAGCTTTCTTT
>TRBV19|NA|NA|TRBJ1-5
CASSSVSWGQPQHF
TGTGCCAGTAGTAGCGTTAGTTGGGGCCAGCCCCAGCATTTT
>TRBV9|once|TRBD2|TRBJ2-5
CASSLERGGPETQYF
TGTGCCAGCAGCTTGGAGCGGGGGGGCCCAGAGACCCAGTACTTC
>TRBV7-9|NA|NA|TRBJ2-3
CASRPPFRQADTQYF
TGTGCCAGCAGGCCTCCCTTCCGACAGGCAGATACGCAGTATTTT
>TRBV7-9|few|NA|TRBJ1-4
CASGQRNEKLFF
TGTGCCAGCGGACAGAGGAATGAAAAACTGTTTTTT
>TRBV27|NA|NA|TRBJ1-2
CASRIGSRANYGYTF
TGTGCCAGCAGAATAGGGTCCAGAGCTAACTATGGCTACACCTTC
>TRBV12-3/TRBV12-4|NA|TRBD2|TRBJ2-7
CASSSGLAWYF
TGTGCCAGCAGTTCTGGACTAGCTTGGTACTTC
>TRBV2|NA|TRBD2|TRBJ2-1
CASPSGGAKEQFF
TGTGCCAGCCCCAGCGGGGGGGCTAAGGAGCAGTTCTTC
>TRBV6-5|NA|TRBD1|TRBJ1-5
CASSGTGNQPQHF
TGTGCCAGCTCCGGGACAGGGAATCAGCCCCAGCATTTT
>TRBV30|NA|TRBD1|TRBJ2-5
CAWSVGQPGTQYF
TGTGCCTGGAGTGTGGGACAGCCTGGGACCCAGTACTTC
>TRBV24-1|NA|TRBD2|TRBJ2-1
CATSERHTSGKGNEQFF
TGTGCCACCAGTGAGCGGCACACTAGCGGGAAAGGGAATGAGCAGTTCTTC
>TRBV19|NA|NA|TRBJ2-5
CAHTLGGGGFWAQYF
TGTGCCCACACCCTGGGGGGTGGGGGATTTTGGGCCCAGTACTTC
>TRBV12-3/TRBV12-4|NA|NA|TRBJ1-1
CAVNSGVNTEAFF
TGTGCCGTCAACAGTGGAGTGAACACTGAAGCTTTCTTT
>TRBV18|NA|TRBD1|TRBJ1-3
CASSLGTVSGNTIYF
TGTGCCAGCTCACTAGGGACAGTCTCTGGAAACACCATATATTTT
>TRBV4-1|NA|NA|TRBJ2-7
CASSQGTDTYEQYF
TGCGCCAGCAGCCAGGGGACCGACACCTACGAGCAGTACTTC
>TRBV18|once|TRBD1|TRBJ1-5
CASSPGTGRGNQPQHF
TGTGCCAGCTCACCGGGGACAGGCCGAGGCAATCAGCCCCAGCATTTT
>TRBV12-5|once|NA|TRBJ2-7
CASGLVGGLFHEQYF
TGTGCTAGTGGTTTGGTTGGGGGCCTTTTCCACGAGCAGTACTTC
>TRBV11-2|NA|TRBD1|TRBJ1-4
CASSYPDRGWEKLFF
TGTGCCAGCAGCTACCCCGACAGGGGTTGGGAAAAACTGTTTTTT
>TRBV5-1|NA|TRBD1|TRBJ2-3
CASSEGQGIDTQYF
TGCGCCAGCAGCGAGGGACAGGGGATAGATACGCAGTATTTT
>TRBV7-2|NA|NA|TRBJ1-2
CASSLVPTPLYGYTF
TGTGCCAGCAGCTTAGTTCCCACGCCCCTATATGGCTACACCTTC
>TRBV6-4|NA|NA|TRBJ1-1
CASSQSTANTEAFF
TGTGCCAGCAGTCAATCGACAGCGAACACTGAAGCTTTCTTT
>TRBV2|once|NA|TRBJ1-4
CASSGFLSNEKLFF
TGTGCCAGCAGTGGATTCCTGTCTAATGAAAAACTGTTTTTT
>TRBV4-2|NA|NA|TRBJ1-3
CASSIHSSLSGNTIYF
TGTGCCAGCAGCATCCACAGTTCGCTCTCTGGAAACACCATATATTTT
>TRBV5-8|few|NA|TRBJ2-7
CASSLVGTSYEQYF
TGTGCCAGCAGCTTGGTTGGGACAAGCTACGAGCAGTACTTC